The next 27 T cell receptor beta chains were all read from a single sample in a study of blood T cell repertoires in COVID-19. Method: immunoSEQ multiplex PCR; TCRdb's copy keeps in-frame clones and lacks some. The data show 68,000 or so clones, around 85% seen once. The sample taken for sequencing was peripheral blood. Receptors were obtained from a woman between 50 and 59 years old with acute or convalescent COVID-19.

The J gene is TRBJ1-2, the V gene TRBV4-1; a weak D match, TRBD1 (6 bases). Germline V gene sequence: CDR1 MGHRA, CDR2 YSYEKL. There are 17 residues in the CDR3. Trimming removed 5 bases at V and 0 bases at J, with 19 bases between. The CDR3 DNA is TGCGCCAGCAGCGACATACACACAGGGAAAGCTAACTATGGCTACACCTTC. The encoded protein is CASSDIHTGKANYGYTF.

V and J are TRBV6-5 and TRBJ2-7; 8 bases agree with TRBD1. CDR1 is MNHEY and CDR2 is SVGAGI in the germline V gene. The V segment lost 5 bases and the J segment 4 bases; nucleotides outside the gene matches: 10. There are 15 residues in the CDR3. CDR3 loop: CASSLVRDRLYEQYF. Here the CDR3 DNA reads TGTGCCAGCAGTCTAGTAAGGGACAGGTTATACGAGCAGTACTTC.

The chain joins TRBV18 to TRBJ2-1, with TRBD2 as a possible D gene (5 bases). The CDR3 contains 15 residues. CDR1 is KGHSH and CDR2 is LQKENI in the germline V gene. Trimming took 1 base from V and 2 from J, leaving 9 bases between them. The CDR3 sequence is CASSPREGPYNEQFF. The CDR3 DNA sequence: TGTGCCAGCTCACCACGCGAGGGCCCCTACAATGAGCAGTTCTTC.

The chain recombines TRBV5-1 with TRBJ1-1, with D possibly TRBD1 on 6 matching bases. In germline, CDR1 is SGHRS, CDR2 YFSETQ. V lost 0 bases, J lost 0 bases, and 9 bases lay in between. The CDR3 has 15 amino acids. CDR3 region: CASSLAQGMNTEAFF. CDR3 sequence (DNA): TGCGCCAGCAGCTTGGCTCAGGGGATGAACACTGAAGCTTTCTTT.

The J gene is TRBJ1-1, the V gene TRBV9; 8 bases are a match to TRBD1. CDR3 size: 13 residues. Germline CDR1 is SGDLS and CDR2 is YYNGEE. V shed 3 bases, J shed 3 bases, and the junction held 1 base outside the gene matches. For the CDR3, the DNA is TGTGCCAGCAGCGCGACAGGGGACACTGAAGCTTTCTTT. Translated, it gives CASSATGDTEAFF.

The sample holds one count of this clone. The chain employs TRBV7-9 and TRBJ2-1; D unclear. CDR1 SEHNR and CDR2 FQNEAQ come from the germline V gene (reference sequence). Trimming took off 4 bases at V and 3 bases at J, with 16 bases between the two ends. This CDR3 is 16 amino acids long. The CDR3 DNA reads TGTGCCAGCAGCTCCCTCCACGGTAGCTTCTACAATGAGCAGTTCTTC. Protein sequence: CASSSLHGSFYNEQFF.

J is TRBJ2-3 and V is TRBV6-2 or TRBV6-3; 11 positions agree with TRBD2. Germline V gene sequence: CDR1 MNHEY, CDR2 SVGEGT. V lost 0 bases, J lost 1 base, and 9 bases stayed unmatched. The CDR3 extends over 19 amino acids. CDR3: CASSYSVLAGGSRTDTQYF. CDR3 DNA: TGTGCCAGCAGTTACTCGGTCCTAGCGGGAGGCAGCCGCACAGATACGCAGTATTTT.

The chain carries TRBV27 and TRBJ2-3; the match to TRBD2 covers 14 bases. The CDR3 runs 17 residues. Germline V CDR1 and CDR2: MNHEY, SMNVEV (reference sequence). V lost 2 bases to trimming and J lost 6 bases; unmatched junction nucleotides: 7. The CDR3 region has the DNA TGTGCCAGCAGTTTACCGGGACTAGCGGGAGTCGTGGATACGCAGTATTTT. Translation: CASSLPGLAGVVDTQYF.

The genes are TRBV5-4 and TRBJ1-1; D not resolved. Trimming left V 1 base short and J 4 bases short, with 11 bases between. The CDR3 extends over 14 amino acids. The germline V gene encodes CDR1 SGHNT and CDR2 YYREEE (reference sequence). CDR3: CASSLRTVPTEAFF. CDR3 nucleotide sequence: TGTGCCAGCAGCTTGCGGACTGTCCCCACTGAAGCTTTCTTT.

The chain couples TRBV18 to TRBJ1-1; D gene unclear. The CDR3 length is 15 residues. In germline, CDR1 is KGHSH, CDR2 LQKENI. V lost 3 bases to trimming and J lost 3 bases, with 14 bases between them. CDR3 bases: TGTGCCAGCTCACCGGTCTGGGGAGTGGACACTGAAGCTTTCTTT. It codes for CASSPVWGVDTEAFF.

The CDR3 protein is CASSYSLAGRLAKNIQYF. CDR3 nucleotide sequence: TGTGCCAGCAGTTACTCTCTAGCGGGACGTCTAGCCAAAAACATTCAGTACTTC. J is TRBJ2-4 and V is TRBV6-2 or TRBV6-3; 9 bases align to TRBD2. This CDR3 has 18 residues. V lost 0 bases and J lost 0; bases outside the gene matches: 6. The germline gives CDR1 MNHEY, CDR2 SVGEGT.

The chain recombines TRBV6-2 or TRBV6-3 with TRBJ1-6, with D possibly matching TRBD1 (5 bases). CDR3 length equals 13 residues. Germline V lookup: CDR1 MNHEY, CDR2 SVGEGT. Trimming left V 0 bases short and J 14 bases short, with 11 bases between. CDR3 DNA sequence: TGTGCCAGCAGTTACTCCCCCAGGGAGGCCCTCCACTTT. This codes for CASSYSPREALHF.

This clone was counted only a few times. This chain connects TRBV5-1 to TRBJ2-3, with TRBD2 identical over 7 bases. V lost 2 bases, J lost 3 bases, and 6 bases stayed unmatched. The CDR3 runs to 15 residues. Looked up from germline, CDR1 is SGHRS and CDR2 is YFSETQ. The CDR3 region is CASSLSGIRTDTQYF. In nucleotides, the CDR3 is TGCGCCAGCAGCTTAAGCGGGATAAGGACAGATACGCAGTATTTT.

V usage is TRBV27 and J usage is TRBJ2-1; 13 bases map to TRBD2. Germline CDR1 reads MNHEY; CDR2 reads SMNVEV (reference sequence). The CDR3 extends over 15 amino acids. The ends lost 6 bases at V and 6 bases at J; junction bases unmatched: 5. The DNA of the CDR3 is TGTGCCAGCAGCCTGACTAGCGGGGGGATCAATGAGCAGTTCTTC. Protein product: CASSLTSGGINEQFF.

The V call is TRBV7-9, the J call TRBJ2-1, with D possibly matching TRBD2 (6 bases). Deletions cut 11 bases from V and 4 bases from J, with 15 bases between. Per the germline V gene, CDR1 is SEHNR and CDR2 is FQNEAQ (reference sequence). The CDR3 extends over 13 amino acids. CDR3 residues: CAAEGLPYNEQFF. CDR3 bases: TGTGCCGCGGAGGGCCTTCCTTACAATGAGCAGTTCTTC.

The CDR3 loop is CASSRGLGQTFNTEAFF. Written as DNA, the CDR3 is TGTGCCAGCAGTCGAGGACTGGGACAGACTTTCAACACTGAAGCTTTCTTT. The gene calls are TRBV7-2 and TRBJ1-1; the match to TRBD1 covers 7 bases. Germline lookup yields CDR1 SGHTA and CDR2 FQGNSA. The CDR3 is 17 residues long. The V and J ends lost 6 bases and 2 bases, in that order; junction bases with no gene match: 15.

A few counts support this clone. The chain joins TRBV29-1 to TRBJ2-2, with D perhaps matching TRBD2 (5 bases). The V end was cut by 3 bases, the J end by 0 bases, with 8 bases between. The length of the CDR3 is 14 residues. Germline loops: CDR1 SQVTM, CDR2 ANQGSEA. CDR3 DNA: TGCAGCGTTGATGAGGGCGCGAACACCGGGGAGCTGTTTTTT. Its translation: CSVDEGANTGELFF.

The chain is built from TRBV7-3 and TRBJ2-2, with a tentative D call TRBD1 (5 bases). The CDR3 spans 13 residues. Between the trimmed V and J ends, which lost 4 bases and 6 bases, there was a span of 9 bases. Germline CDR1 is SGHTA and CDR2 is FQGTGA. This CDR3 reads CASSYRPPGELFF. Written as DNA, the CDR3 is TGTGCCAGCAGCTACAGGCCCCCCGGGGAGCTGTTTTTT.

The chain carries TRBV12-5 and TRBJ1-6; perhaps TRBD1 as D (6 bases). V dropped 3 bases and J dropped 6 bases, with 6 bases sitting between them. CDR1 and CDR2 from the germline V gene are LGHNT and FRNRAP. This CDR3 is built from 13 residues. CDR3 sequence reads: CASGLQGNSPLHF. DNA for the CDR3: TGTGCTAGTGGTTTACAGGGTAATTCACCCCTCCACTTT.

The V call is TRBV9, the J call TRBJ1-3, with TRBD1 matching 9 bases. The CDR3 sequence is 16 residues long. Per germline, CDR1 SGDLS and CDR2 YYNGEE. The V segment lost 3 bases and the J segment 2 bases; nucleotides outside the gene matches: 6. The CDR3 sequence: CASSDLGTGTGNTIYF. The CDR3 DNA is TGTGCCAGCAGCGATTTAGGGACAGGGACTGGAAACACCATATATTTT.

The J gene is TRBJ2-7, the V gene TRBV24-1, with TRBD1 as a possible D gene (6 bases). Trimming shortened V by 9 bases and J by 3 bases, and 17 bases separated the two germline ends. This CDR3 has 14 residues. From germline, CDR1 is KGHDR and CDR2 SFDVKD. The CDR3 DNA reads as TGTGCCACCCGAGATGACAGGCCCTTCTACGAGCAGTACTTC. It yields the protein CATRDDRPFYEQYF.

The sample holds a few counts of this clone. The V gene is TRBV10-3, the J gene TRBJ2-1; 11 bases line up with TRBD2. The junction had 7 bases not matched to a gene; V was cut back by 4 bases and J by 8 bases. The CDR3 has 15 amino acids. Germline CDR1 reads ENHRY; CDR2 reads SYGVKD. CDR3 amino acids: CAISGLAGGEDEQFF. CDR3 nucleotides: TGTGCCATCAGTGGGCTAGCGGGAGGTGAGGATGAGCAGTTCTTC.

This clone came up a few times. The chain links TRBV28 to TRBJ1-2, with 8 bases aligning to TRBD1. The CDR3 extends over 12 amino acids. V gave up 8 bases and J gave up 4 bases; unmatched junction bases: 3. Germline V lookup: CDR1 MDHEN, CDR2 SYDVKM. CDR3 coding DNA: TGTGCCAGCGGCGACAGGGGCTATGGCTACACCTTC. As protein: CASGDRGYGYTF.

This clone appeared a single time. At one end, the junction sequence differs from germline, possibly due to a read error. The rearrangement joins TRBV27 to TRBJ1-2; perhaps TRBD1 as D (5 bases). This CDR3 contains 15 residues. Germline CDR1 and CDR2: MNHEY and SMNVEV (reference sequence). CDR3 DNA sequence: TGTGCCAGCAGTTTATCCGGGACTTTGGGCTATAGCTACACCTTC. Translation: CASSLSGTLGYSYTF.

The J gene is TRBJ1-1, the V gene TRBV7-9; D is perhaps TRBD1 (6 bases). The V gene's germline CDR1 is SEHNR and CDR2 FQNEAQ (reference sequence). Trimming cost V 0 bases and J 5 bases, with 10 bases left between them. This CDR3 has 14 amino acids. The CDR3 coding sequence is TGTGCCAGCAGCTTAGCACAGGGAATAACTGAAGCTTTCTTT. Amino acids: CASSLAQGITEAFF.

The chain links TRBV24-1 to TRBJ2-3; TRBD2 is a possible D gene (6 bases). CDR3 length equals 15 residues. Per germline, CDR1 KGHDR and CDR2 SFDVKD. Trimming shortened V by 4 bases and J by 3 bases, and 13 bases separated the two germline ends. In DNA form, the CDR3 reads TGTGCCACCAGTGACACTACTAGCATGACAGATACGCAGTATTTT. It specifies CATSDTTSMTDTQYF.

The gene calls are TRBV30 and TRBJ1-2, with TRBD1 as a possible D gene (6 bases). Germline assignment: CDR1 GTSNPN and CDR2 SVGIG (reference sequence). Trimming removed 0 bases from V and 8 bases from J, with 10 bases in between. The CDR3 covers 12 residues. CDR3 sequence: CAWSVRGAGYTF. Written as DNA, the CDR3 is TGTGCCTGGAGTGTACGGGGGGCGGGCTACACCTTC.